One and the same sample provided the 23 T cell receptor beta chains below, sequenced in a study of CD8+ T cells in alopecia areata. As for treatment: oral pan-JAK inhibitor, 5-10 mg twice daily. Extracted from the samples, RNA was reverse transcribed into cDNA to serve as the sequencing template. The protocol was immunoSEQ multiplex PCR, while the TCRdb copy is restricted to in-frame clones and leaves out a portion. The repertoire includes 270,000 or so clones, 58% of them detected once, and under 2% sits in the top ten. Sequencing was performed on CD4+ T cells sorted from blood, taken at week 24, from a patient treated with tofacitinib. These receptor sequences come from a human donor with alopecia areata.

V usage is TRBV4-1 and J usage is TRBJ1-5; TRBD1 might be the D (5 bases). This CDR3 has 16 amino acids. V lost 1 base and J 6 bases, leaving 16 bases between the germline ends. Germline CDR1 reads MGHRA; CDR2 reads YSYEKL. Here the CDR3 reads CASSQVTGRVGQPQHF. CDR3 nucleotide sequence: TGCGCCAGCAGCCAAGTTACGGGCAGGGTGGGTCAGCCCCAGCATTTT.

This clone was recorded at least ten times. Written as DNA, the CDR3 is TGTGCCAGCAGGAGACCGGGACTTTCTAACACCGGGGAGCTGTTTTTT. It specifies CASRRPGLSNTGELFF. The gene calls are TRBV27 and TRBJ2-2; TRBD2 might be the D (6 bases). Germline V CDR1 and CDR2: MNHEY, SMNVEV (reference sequence). CDR3 length: 16 amino acids. Trimming stripped 6 bases from V and 2 bases from J, with 16 bases between.

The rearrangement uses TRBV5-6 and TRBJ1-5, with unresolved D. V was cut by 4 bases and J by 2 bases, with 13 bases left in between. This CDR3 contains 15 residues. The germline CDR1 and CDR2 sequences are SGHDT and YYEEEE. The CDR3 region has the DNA TGTGCCAGCAGCCTGACGGGGAGTGGCAATCAGCCCCAGCATTTT. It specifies CASSLTGSGNQPQHF.

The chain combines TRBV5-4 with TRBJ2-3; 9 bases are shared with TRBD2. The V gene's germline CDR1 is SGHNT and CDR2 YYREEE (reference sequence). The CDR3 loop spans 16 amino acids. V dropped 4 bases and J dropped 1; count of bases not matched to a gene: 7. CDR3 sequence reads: CASSPSGGRGTDTQYF. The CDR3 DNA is TGTGCCAGCAGCCCGAGCGGGGGGCGTGGCACAGATACGCAGTATTTT.

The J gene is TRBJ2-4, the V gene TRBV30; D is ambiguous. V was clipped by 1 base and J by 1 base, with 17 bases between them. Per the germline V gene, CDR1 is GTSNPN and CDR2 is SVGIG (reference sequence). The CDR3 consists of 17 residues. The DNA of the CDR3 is TGTGCCTGGAGTGCTCGAACCAGCTCAAACGCCAAAAACATTCAGTACTTC. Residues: CAWSARTSSNAKNIQYF.

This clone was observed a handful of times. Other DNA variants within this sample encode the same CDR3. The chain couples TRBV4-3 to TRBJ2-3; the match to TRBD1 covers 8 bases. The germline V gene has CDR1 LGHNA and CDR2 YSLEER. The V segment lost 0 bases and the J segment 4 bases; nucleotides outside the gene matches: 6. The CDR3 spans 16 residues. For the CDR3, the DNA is TGCGCCAGCAGCCAAGATCTGGCAGGGGGCGCAGATACGCAGTATTTT. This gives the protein CASSQDLAGGADTQYF.

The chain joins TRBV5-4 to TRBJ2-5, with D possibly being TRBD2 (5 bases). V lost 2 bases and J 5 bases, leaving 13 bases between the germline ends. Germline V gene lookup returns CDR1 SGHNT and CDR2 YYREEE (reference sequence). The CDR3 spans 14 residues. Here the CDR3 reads CASSLKGSDETQYF. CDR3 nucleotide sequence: TGTGCCAGCAGCTTAAAAGGGAGCGACGAGACCCAGTACTTC.

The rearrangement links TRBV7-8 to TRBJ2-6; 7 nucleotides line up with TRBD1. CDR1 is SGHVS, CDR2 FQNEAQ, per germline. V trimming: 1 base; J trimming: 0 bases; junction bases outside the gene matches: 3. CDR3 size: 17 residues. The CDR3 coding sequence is TGTGCCAGCAGCTTAGGACAGGGACGCTCTGGGGCCAACGTCCTGACTTTC. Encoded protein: CASSLGQGRSGANVLTF.

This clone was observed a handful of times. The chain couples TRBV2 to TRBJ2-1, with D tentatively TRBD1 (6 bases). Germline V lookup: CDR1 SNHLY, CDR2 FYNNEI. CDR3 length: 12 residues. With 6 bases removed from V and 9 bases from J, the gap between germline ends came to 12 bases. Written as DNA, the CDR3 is TGTGCCAGCAGGGCCACAGGGAGTGAGCAGTTCTTC. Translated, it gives CASRATGSEQFF.

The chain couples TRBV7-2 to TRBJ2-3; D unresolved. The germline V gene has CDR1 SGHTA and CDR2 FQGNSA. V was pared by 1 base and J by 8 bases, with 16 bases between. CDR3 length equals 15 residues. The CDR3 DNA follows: TGTGCCAGCAGCTTAGTCCCAGGCGCAGATGGTACGCAGTATTTT. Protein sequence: CASSLVPGADGTQYF. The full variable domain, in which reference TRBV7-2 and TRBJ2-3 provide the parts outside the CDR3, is GAGVSQSPSNKVTEKGKDVELRCDPISGHTALYWYRQSLGQGLEFLIYFQGNSAPDKSGLPSDRFSAERTGGSVSTLTIQRTQQEDSAVYLCASSLVPGADGTQYFGPGTRLTVL.

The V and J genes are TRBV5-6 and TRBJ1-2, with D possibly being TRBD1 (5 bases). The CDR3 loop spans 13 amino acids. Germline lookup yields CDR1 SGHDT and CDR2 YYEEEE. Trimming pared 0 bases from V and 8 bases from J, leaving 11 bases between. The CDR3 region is CASSLGARDGYTF. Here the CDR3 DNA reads TGTGCCAGCAGCTTGGGAGCAAGGGACGGCTACACCTTC.

CDR3 DNA: TGCGCCAGCAGCCCGACAGGGCGGGAAAACAATGAGCAGTTCTTC. Its translation: CASSPTGRENNEQFF. V and J are TRBV5-1 and TRBJ2-1, with D perhaps TRBD1 (7 bases). The CDR3 runs to 15 residues. Trimming removed 4 bases at V and 5 bases at J, with 16 bases between. In germline, CDR1 is SGHRS, CDR2 YFSETQ.

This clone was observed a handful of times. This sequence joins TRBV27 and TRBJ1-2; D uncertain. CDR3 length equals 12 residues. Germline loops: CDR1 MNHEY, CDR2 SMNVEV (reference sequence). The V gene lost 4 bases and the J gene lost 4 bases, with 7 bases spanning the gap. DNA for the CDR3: TGTGCCAGCAGTTCCCCGGTCTATGGCTACACCTTC. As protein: CASSSPVYGYTF.

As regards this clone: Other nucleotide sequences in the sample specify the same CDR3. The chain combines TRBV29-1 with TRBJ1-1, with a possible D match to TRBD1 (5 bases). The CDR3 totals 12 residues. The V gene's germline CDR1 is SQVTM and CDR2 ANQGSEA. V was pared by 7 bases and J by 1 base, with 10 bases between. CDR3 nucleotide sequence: TGCAGCGCCACTACAGGGAACACTGAAGCTTTCTTT. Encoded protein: CSATTGNTEAFF.

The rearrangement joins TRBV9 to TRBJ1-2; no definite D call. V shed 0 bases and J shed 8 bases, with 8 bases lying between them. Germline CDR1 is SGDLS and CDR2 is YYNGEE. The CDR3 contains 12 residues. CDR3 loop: CASSVGSFGYTF. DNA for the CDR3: TGTGCCAGCAGCGTAGGCAGTTTCGGCTACACCTTC.

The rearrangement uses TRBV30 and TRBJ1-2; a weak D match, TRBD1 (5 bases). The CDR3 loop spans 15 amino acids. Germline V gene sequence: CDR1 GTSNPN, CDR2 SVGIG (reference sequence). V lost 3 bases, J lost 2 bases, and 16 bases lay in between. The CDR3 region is CAWRHGVGQNYGYTF. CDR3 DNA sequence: TGTGCCTGGAGACACGGGGTGGGGCAGAACTATGGCTACACCTTC.

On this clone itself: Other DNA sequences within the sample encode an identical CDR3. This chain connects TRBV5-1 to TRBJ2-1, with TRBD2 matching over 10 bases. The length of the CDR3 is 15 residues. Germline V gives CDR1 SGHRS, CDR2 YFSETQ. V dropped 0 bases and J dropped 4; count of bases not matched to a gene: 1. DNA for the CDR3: TGCGCCAGCAGCTTGGGGACTAGCGGTTACAATGAGCAGTTCTTC. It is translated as CASSLGTSGYNEQFF.

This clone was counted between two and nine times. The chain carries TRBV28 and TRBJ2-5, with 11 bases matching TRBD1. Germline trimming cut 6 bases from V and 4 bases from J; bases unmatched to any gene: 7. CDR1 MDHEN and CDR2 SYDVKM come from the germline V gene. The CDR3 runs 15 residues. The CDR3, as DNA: TGTGCCAGCAGACCCAGGACAGGGGGCAGAGAGACCCAGTACTTC. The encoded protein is CASRPRTGGRETQYF. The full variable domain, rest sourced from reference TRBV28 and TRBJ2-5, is DVKVTQSSRYLVKRTGEKVFLECVQDMDHENMFWYRQDPGLGLRLIYFSYDVKMKEKGDIPEGYSVSREKKERFSLILESASTNQTSMYLCASRPRTGGRETQYFGPGTRLLVL.

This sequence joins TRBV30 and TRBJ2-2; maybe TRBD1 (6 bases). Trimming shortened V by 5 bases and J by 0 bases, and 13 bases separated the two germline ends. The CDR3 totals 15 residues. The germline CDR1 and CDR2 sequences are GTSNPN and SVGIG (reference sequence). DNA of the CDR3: TGTGCCTGGCCCACAGGGTCCACGAACACCGGGGAGCTGTTTTTT. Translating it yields CAWPTGSTNTGELFF.

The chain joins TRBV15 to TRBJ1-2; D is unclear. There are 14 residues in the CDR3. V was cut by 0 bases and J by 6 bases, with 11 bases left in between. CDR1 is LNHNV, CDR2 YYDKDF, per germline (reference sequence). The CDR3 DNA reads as TGTGCCACCAGCAGAGATGAACGTAGTAATGGCTACACCTTC. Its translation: CATSRDERSNGYTF.

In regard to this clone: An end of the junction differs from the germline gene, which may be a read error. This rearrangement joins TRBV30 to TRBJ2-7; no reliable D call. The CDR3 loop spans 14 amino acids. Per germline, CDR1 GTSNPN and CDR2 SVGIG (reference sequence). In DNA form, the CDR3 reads TGTGCCTGTGGGTCCCCTATTCTCTCCTACGGGCAGTACTTC. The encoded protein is CACGSPILSYGQYF.

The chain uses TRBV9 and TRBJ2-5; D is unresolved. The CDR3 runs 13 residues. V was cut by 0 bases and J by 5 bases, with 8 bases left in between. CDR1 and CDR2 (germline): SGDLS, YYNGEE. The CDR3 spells CASSVGSRETQYF. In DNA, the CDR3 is TGTGCCAGCAGCGTAGGGTCCCGGGAGACCCAGTACTTC.

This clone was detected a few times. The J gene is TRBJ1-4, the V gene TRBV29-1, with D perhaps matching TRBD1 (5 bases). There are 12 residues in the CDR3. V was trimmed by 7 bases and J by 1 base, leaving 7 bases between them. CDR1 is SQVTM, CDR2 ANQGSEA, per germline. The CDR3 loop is CSAGGTNEKLFF. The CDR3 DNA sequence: TGCAGCGCTGGGGGAACTAATGAAAAACTGTTTTTT.